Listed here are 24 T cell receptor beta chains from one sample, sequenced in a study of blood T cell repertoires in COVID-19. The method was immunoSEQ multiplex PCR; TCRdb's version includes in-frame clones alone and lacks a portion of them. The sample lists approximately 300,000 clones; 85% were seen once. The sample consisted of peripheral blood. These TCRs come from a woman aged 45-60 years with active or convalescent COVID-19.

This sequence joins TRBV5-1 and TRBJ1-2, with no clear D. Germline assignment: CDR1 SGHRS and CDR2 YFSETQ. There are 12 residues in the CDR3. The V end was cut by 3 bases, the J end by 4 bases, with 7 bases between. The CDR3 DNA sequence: TGCGCCAGCAGCTCGGGGATCTATGGCTACACCTTC. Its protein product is CASSSGIYGYTF. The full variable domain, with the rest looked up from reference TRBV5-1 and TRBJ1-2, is KAGVTQTPRYLIKTRGQQVTLSCSPISGHRSVSWYQQTPGQGLQFLFEYFSETQRNKGNFPGRFSGRQFSNSRSEMNVSTLELGDSALYLCASSSGIYGYTFGSGTRLTVV.

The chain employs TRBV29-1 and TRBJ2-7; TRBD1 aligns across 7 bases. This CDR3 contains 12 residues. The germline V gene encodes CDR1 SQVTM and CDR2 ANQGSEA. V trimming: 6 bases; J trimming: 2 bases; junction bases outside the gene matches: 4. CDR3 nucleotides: TGCAGCGTCGGGGACAGCGCCTACGAGCAGTACTTC. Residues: CSVGDSAYEQYF.

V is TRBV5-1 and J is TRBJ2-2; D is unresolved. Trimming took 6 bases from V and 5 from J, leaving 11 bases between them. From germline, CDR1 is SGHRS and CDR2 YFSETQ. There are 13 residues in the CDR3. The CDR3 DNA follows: TGCGCCAGCACCCTCTCCCGGACCGGGGAGCTGTTTTTT. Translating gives CASTLSRTGELFF.

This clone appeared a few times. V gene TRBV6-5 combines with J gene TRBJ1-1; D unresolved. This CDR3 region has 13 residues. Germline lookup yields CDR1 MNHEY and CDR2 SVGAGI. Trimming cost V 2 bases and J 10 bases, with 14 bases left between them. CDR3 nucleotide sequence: TGTGCCAGCAGTTACCCCGGGTCGGGGATAGCTTTCTTT. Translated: CASSYPGSGIAFF.

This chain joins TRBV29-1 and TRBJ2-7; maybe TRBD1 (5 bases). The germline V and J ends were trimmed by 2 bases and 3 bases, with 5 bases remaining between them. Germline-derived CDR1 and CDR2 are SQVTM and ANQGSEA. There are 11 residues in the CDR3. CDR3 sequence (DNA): TGCAGCGTTGAACAGGGCTACGAGCAGTACTTC. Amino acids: CSVEQGYEQYF.

CDR3 sequence: CASSPNSGGYTF. CDR3 bases: TGTGCCAGCAGTCCTAACAGTGGAGGCTACACCTTC. The chain links TRBV7-2 to TRBJ1-2; D not certain. The CDR3 covers 12 residues. V was cut by 6 bases and J by 8 bases, with 13 bases left in between. Germline V CDR1 and CDR2: SGHTA, FQGNSA.

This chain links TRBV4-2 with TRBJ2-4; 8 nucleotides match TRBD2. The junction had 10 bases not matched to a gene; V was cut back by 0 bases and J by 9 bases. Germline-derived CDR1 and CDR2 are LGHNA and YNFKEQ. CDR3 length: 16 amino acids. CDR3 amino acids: CASSQEGLASSGIQYF. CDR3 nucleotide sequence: TGTGCCAGCAGCCAAGAAGGACTAGCATCTAGTGGCATTCAGTACTTC.

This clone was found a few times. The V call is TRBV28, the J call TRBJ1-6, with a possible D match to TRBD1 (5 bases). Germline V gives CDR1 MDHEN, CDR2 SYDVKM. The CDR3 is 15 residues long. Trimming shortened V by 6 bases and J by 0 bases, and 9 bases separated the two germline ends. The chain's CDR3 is CASSRGLSYNSPLHF. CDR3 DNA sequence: TGTGCCAGCAGCCGGGGACTCTCCTATAATTCACCCCTCCACTTT.

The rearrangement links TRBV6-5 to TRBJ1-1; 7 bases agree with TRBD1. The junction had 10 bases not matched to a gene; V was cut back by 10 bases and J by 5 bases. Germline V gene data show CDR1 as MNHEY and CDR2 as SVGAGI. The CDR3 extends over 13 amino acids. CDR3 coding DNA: TGTGCCACAGAACAGGGGCGTGGGACTGAAGCTTTCTTT. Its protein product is CATEQGRGTEAFF.

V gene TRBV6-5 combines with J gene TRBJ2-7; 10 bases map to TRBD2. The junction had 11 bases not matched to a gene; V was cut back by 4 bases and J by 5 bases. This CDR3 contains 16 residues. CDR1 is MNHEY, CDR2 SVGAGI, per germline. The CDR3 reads CASSFLQAGGPHEQYF. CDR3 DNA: TGTGCCAGCAGTTTCCTTCAAGCGGGAGGGCCCCACGAGCAGTACTTC.

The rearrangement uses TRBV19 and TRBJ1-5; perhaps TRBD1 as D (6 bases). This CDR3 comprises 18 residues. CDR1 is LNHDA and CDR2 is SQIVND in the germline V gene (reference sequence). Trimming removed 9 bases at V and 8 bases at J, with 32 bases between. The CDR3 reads CASRLRDTPEGRLKPQHF. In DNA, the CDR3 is TGTGCCAGCCGACTCCGGGACACTCCAGAGGGTCGTCTAAAGCCCCAGCATTTT.

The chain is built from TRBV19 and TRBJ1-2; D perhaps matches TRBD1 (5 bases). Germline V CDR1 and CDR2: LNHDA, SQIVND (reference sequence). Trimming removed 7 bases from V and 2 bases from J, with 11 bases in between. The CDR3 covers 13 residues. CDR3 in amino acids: CASIGAENYGYTF. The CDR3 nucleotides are TGTGCCAGTATTGGGGCCGAGAACTATGGCTACACCTTC.

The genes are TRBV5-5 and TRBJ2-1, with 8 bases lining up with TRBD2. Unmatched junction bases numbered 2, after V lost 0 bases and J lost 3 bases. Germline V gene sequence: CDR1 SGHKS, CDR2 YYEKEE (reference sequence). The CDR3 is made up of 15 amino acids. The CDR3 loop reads CASSLAGGNYNEQFF. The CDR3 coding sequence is TGTGCCAGCAGCTTGGCGGGGGGGAACTACAATGAGCAGTTCTTC.

CDR3 in amino acids: CATSDSRGGGTDTQYF. The CDR3 region has the DNA TGTGCCACCAGTGATTCCCGCGGGGGGGGCACAGATACGCAGTATTTT. The V gene is TRBV24-1, the J gene TRBJ2-3, with 9 bases fitting TRBD2. There are 16 residues in the CDR3. Per the germline V gene, CDR1 is KGHDR and CDR2 is SFDVKD. The trim removed 2 bases at V and 1 base at J, leaving 3 bases unmatched.

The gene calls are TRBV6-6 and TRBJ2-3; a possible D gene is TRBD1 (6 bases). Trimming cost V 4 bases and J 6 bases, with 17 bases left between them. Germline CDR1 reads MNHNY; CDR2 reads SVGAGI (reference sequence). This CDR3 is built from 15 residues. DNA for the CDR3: TGTGCCAGCAGTTCCCCCGACAGGTTGGAGGATACGCAGTATTTT. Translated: CASSSPDRLEDTQYF.

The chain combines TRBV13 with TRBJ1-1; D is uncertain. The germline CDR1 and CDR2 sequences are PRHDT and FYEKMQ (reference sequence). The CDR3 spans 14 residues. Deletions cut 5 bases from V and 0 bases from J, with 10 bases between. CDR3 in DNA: TGTGCCAGCAGCCTACGGTCCGTGAACACTGAAGCTTTCTTT. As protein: CASSLRSVNTEAFF.

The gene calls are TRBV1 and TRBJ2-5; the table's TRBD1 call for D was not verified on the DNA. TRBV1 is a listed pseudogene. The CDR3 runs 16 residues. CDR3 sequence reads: CTSSVRPGTVQETQYF. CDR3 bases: TGCACCAGCAGCGTCAGGCCCGGGACAGTCCAAGAGACCCAGTACTTC.

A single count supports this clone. The CDR3 region is CSASPASSPYNEQFF. The CDR3 nucleotides read TGCAGTGCTAGTCCGGCTAGCAGCCCTTACAATGAGCAGTTCTTC. J is TRBJ2-1 and V is TRBV20-1, with D perhaps matching TRBD2 (5 bases). The CDR3 length is 15 residues. Germline lookup yields CDR1 DFQATT and CDR2 SNEGSKA (reference sequence). Trimming removed 3 bases at V and 4 bases at J, with 16 bases between.

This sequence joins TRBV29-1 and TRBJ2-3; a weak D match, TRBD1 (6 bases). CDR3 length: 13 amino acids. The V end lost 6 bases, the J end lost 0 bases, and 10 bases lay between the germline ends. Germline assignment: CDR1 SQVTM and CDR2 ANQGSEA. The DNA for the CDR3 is TGCAGCGTAGTTACAGGGAGCACAGATACGCAGTATTTT. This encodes CSVVTGSTDTQYF.

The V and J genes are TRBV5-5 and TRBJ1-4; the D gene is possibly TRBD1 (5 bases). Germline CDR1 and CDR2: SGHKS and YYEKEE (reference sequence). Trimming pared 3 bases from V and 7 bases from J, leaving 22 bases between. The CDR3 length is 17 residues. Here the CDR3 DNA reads TGTGCCAGCAGCTGGGGCCGAGAAGCCAGGGAGGTTGAAAAACTGTTTTTT. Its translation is CASSWGREAREVEKLFF.

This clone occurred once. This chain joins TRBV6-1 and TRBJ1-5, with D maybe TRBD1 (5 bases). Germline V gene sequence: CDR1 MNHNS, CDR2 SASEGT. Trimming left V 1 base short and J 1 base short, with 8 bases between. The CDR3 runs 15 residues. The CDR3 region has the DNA TGTGCCAGCAGTGAAGGAAAGGGGAGCAATCAGCCCCAGCATTTT. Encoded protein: CASSEGKGSNQPQHF.

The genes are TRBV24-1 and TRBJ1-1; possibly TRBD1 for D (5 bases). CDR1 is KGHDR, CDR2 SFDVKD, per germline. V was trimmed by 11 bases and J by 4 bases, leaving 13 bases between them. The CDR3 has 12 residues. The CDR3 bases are TGTGCCATCAAAAGAGACAGCACTGAAGCTTTCTTT. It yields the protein CAIKRDSTEAFF.

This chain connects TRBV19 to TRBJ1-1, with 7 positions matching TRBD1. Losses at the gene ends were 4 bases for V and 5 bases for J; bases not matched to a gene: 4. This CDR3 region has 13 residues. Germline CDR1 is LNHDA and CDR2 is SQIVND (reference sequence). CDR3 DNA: TGTGCCAGTAGTAGTGGACAGGTGACTGAAGCTTTCTTT. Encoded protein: CASSSGQVTEAFF.

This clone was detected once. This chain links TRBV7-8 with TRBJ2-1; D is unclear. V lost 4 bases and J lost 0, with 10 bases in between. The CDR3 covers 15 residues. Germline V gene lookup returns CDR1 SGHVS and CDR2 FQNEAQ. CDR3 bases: TGTGCCAGCAGCTCCATAACATTCTCCTACAATGAGCAGTTCTTC. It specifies CASSSITFSYNEQFF.